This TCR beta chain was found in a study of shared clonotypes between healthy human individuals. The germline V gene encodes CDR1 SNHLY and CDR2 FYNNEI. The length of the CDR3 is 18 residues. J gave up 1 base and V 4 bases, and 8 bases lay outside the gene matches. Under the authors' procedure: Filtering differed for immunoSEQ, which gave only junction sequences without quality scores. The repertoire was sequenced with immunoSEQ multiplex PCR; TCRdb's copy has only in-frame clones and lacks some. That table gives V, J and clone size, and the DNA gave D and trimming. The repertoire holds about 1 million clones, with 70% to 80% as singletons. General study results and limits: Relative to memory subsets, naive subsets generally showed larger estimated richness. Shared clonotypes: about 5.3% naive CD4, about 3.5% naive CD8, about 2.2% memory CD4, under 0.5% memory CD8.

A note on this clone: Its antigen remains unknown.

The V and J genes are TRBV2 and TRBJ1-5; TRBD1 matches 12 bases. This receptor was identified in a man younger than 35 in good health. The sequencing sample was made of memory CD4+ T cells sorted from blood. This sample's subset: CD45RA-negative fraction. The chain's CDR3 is CASSGGTGGSLSNQPQHF. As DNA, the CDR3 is TGTGCCAGCAGTGGGGGGACAGGGGGCTCTCTAAGCAATCAGCCCCAGCATTTT.